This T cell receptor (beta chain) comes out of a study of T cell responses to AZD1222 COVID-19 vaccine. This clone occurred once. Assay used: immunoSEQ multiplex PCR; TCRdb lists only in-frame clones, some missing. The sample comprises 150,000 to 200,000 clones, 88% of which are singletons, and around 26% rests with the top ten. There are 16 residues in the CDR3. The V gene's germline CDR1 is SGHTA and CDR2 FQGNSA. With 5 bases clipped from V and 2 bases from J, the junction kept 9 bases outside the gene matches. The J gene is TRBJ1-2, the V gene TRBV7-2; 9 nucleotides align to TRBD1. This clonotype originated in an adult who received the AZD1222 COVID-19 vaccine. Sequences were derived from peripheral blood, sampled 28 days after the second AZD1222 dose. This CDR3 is CASSPGSGQGNYGYTF. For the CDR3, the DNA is TGTGCCAGCAGCCCCGGTTCGGGACAGGGCAACTATGGCTACACCTTC.